The clone carrying this T cell receptor beta chain has a single count. The method was immunoSEQ multiplex PCR; TCRdb's version includes in-frame clones alone and lacks a portion of them. This sample has roughly 29,000 clones, with 85% to 95% found just once. After removal of 6 bases from V and 4 bases from J, the junction contained 13 bases not matched to a gene. CDR1 and CDR2 from the germline V gene are SGHRS and YFSETQ. The CDR3 totals 15 residues. This record belongs to a study of T cells in tuberculosis. Turning to the study itself: The T cells targeted glucose monomycolate, a mycobacterial lipid, via CD1B. A South African cohort included IGRA-negative adolescents, latently infected IGRA-positive adolescents and adults with active tuberculosis.

Sequencing input: PBMCs. This clonotype was sampled from a donor aged 10 to 29 with latent tuberculosis or without tuberculosis infection. The chain is built from TRBV5-1 and TRBJ2-7, with TRBD1 matching 7 bases. CDR3 protein: CASKGKTGSRYEQYF. DNA of the CDR3: TGCGCCAGCAAGGGAAAGACAGGGAGCAGATACGAGCAGTACTTC. Using reference TRBV5-1 and TRBJ2-7 for the parts outside the CDR3, the full variable domain is KAGVTQTPRYLIKTRGQQVTLSCSPISGHRSVSWYQQTPGQGLQFLFEYFSETQRNKGNFPGRFSGRQFSNSRSEMNVSTLELGDSALYLCASKGKTGSRYEQYFGPGTRLTVT.